This paragraph reports one TCR beta chain. Its specificity is unknown. PCR involved 60 Vbeta and 13 Jbeta primers. Measured with immunoSEQ multiplex PCR; TCRdb has only the in-frame clones, and not every one. Among 100,000 or so clones listed, over 60% were seen once. This specimen comes from a study of cytomegalovirus exposure and HLA in healthy donors. Study results and caveats: The authors reported that TCR beta sequences could predict HLA-A and HLA-B alleles. These predictions were accurate for most subjects in the first cohort. The presence/absence work took it that sequencing depth was about the same across donors. Per a later analysis, 15,000 to 20,000 TCR beta sequences showed association with HLA alleles at 0.05 false discovery rate.

The CDR3 sequence is 13 residues long. J was trimmed by 1 base and V by 8 bases; bases with no gene match: 5. In germline, CDR1 is WSHSY, CDR2 SAAADI. The sample comprised PBMCs. This TCR was recovered from a female donor in good health and CMV-seropositive. The chain recombines TRBV10-2 with TRBJ2-7, with 7 bases lining up with TRBD1. CDR3 protein: CASYRGPSYEQYF. CDR3 nucleotides: TGCGCCAGCTACAGGGGACCGTCCTACGAGCAGTACTTC.